A single sample gave rise to the 3 T cell receptor beta chains below, sequenced in a study of early T cells in non-severe SARS-CoV-2 infection. In TCRdb, the 5' RACE reads were re-called with MiXCR into one record per CDR3 protein. The sample carries some 59,000 distinct CDR3 sequences, approximately 8% recorded once. Sequencing was performed on whole blood, taken at baseline. The receptors come from an adult who was a healthcare worker with PCR-confirmed SARS-CoV-2 infection or an uninfected control (not recorded which).

This clonotype has more than one count but fewer than ten. The gene calls are TRBV10-3 and TRBJ2-7; D unclear. V was pared by 1 base and J by 3 bases, with 10 bases between. The CDR3 has 14 residues. Germline CDR1 is ENHRY and CDR2 is SYGVKD. The CDR3 DNA sequence: TGTGCCATCAGTGAGTACCCCGCGAACTACGAGCAGTACTTC. It codes for CAISEYPANYEQYF.

This clonotype appeared a few times. The chain is built from TRBV19 and TRBJ2-3; D gene uncertain. V dropped 1 base and J dropped 1 base, with 3 bases sitting between them. The CDR3 runs 13 residues. The germline CDR1 and CDR2 sequences are LNHDA and SQIVND (reference sequence). The CDR3 bases are TGTGCCAGTAGTATAGCGGGCACAGATACGCAGTATTTT. Translation gives CASSIAGTDTQYF.

This clonotype has more than one count but fewer than ten. CDR3 residues: CAWSAGLLNEQFF. Here the CDR3 DNA reads TGTGCCTGGAGTGCCGGACTACTGAATGAGCAGTTCTTC. The chain recombines TRBV30 with TRBJ2-1; weak D call: TRBD2 (6 bases). V dropped 1 base and J dropped 7 bases, with 11 bases sitting between them. The CDR3 length is 13 residues. Germline V gene data show CDR1 as GTSNPN and CDR2 as SVGIG (reference sequence).